A single sample gave rise to the 5 T cell receptor beta chains below, sequenced in a study of T cells in Graves' hyperthyroidism and ophthalmopathy. Researchers amplified the TCR beta CDR3 regions from RNA transcripts. TCR CDR3 underwent first-round RT-PCR with the HTBI primer set. TCRdb processed the multiplex PCR reads anew with MiXCR; each CDR3 protein has one entry. The sample has about 710,000 distinct CDR3 sequences; around 17% are singletons. Sequencing was carried out using blood. These receptors were taken from a young man with Graves' hyperthyroidism.

This clonotype was observed a handful of times. The chain couples TRBV7-9 to TRBJ1-5; a possible D gene is TRBD1 (5 bases). Looked up from germline, CDR1 is SEHNR and CDR2 is FQNEAQ (reference sequence). This CDR3 is built from 15 residues. V dropped 6 bases and J dropped 0 bases, with 12 bases sitting between them. The CDR3 loop is CASSRGTNSNQPQHF. In DNA form, the CDR3 reads TGTGCCAGCAGTCGAGGGACCAATAGCAATCAGCCCCAGCATTTT.

This clonotype has a handful of counts. The chain has TRBV25-1 and TRBJ1-4, with D tentatively TRBD1 (5 bases). Germline CDR1 and CDR2: MGHDK and SYGVNS. Trimming shortened V by 3 bases and J by 5 bases, and 10 bases separated the two germline ends. CDR3 length equals 14 residues. The CDR3 sequence is CASSDYRKNEKLFF. As DNA, the CDR3 is TGTGCCAGCAGTGACTACAGGAAGAATGAAAAACTGTTTTTT. Drawing the rest from reference TRBV25-1 and TRBJ1-4, the complete variable domain is EADIYQTPRYLVIGTGKKITLECSQTMGHDKMYWYQQDPGMELHLIHYSYGVNSTEKGDLSSESTVSRIRTEHFPLTLESARPSHTSQYLCASSDYRKNEKLFFGSGTQLSVL.

This clonotype appeared many times. CDR3 coding DNA: TGCGCCAGCAGCTTGGGAGCGGCCACCTACGAGCAGTACTTC. This encodes CASSLGAATYEQYF. J is TRBJ2-7 and V is TRBV5-1, with D possibly being TRBD2 (5 bases). Germline V gives CDR1 SGHRS, CDR2 YFSETQ. V was pared by 0 bases and J by 2 bases, with 9 bases between. The CDR3 extends over 14 amino acids.

This clonotype turned up a few times. The chain employs TRBV6-1 and TRBJ2-7, with D unclear. Germline V gene lookup returns CDR1 MNHNS and CDR2 SASEGT. There are 12 residues in the CDR3. The V and J ends lost 7 bases and 2 bases respectively, with 9 bases between them. The CDR3 DNA sequence: TGTGCCAGCATTGATGGGGCCTACGAGCAGTACTTC. Protein sequence: CASIDGAYEQYF.

The chain links TRBV28 to TRBJ2-7; TRBD1 is a possible D gene (6 bases). Germline V gives CDR1 MDHEN, CDR2 SYDVKM. The V gene lost 4 bases and the J gene lost 2 bases, with 15 bases spanning the gap. The CDR3 sequence is 15 residues long. The CDR3 DNA is TGTGCCAGCAGTTCGTCGACAGGAACTCCCTACGAGCAGTACTTC. This translates into CASSSSTGTPYEQYF.